Below, one TCR beta chain is given with its context. No antigen is known for it. Without the conserved terminal phenylalanine or tryptophan, this CDR3 likely stems from a read error. The data were taken from a study of breast tumors, draining lymph nodes, adjacent tissues. Whole-study results and caveats: Luminal-like breast cancer showed significantly greater tumor-nontumor repertoire similarity than basal-like breast cancer did.

Breast cancer patients provided tissue from their axillary draining lymph nodes. The CDR3 runs to 15 residues. The germline gives CDR1 SEHNR, CDR2 FQNEAQ (reference sequence). The V and J ends lost 3 bases and 0 bases respectively, with 12 bases between them. Each CDR3 protein gets one entry after TCRdb re-called the multiplex PCR reads with MiXCR. The sample has some 170,000 distinct CDR3 sequences, 33% seen once. The chain joins TRBV7-9 to TRBJ2-7; maybe TRBD1 (5 bases). The sequenced material came from axillary lymph node tissue. The TCR originated in a female donor with breast cancer. Some clones in this sample may be carry-over from other donors' samples. The chain's CDR3 is CASSLDGAGSYEQYL. Here the CDR3 DNA reads TGTGCCAGCAGCTTGGATGGGGCCGGCTCCTACGAGCAGTACCTC.